A selection of T cell receptor beta chains follows, all from one sample in a study of siplizumab effects on memory and regulatory T cells. This table comes from immunoSEQ multiplex PCR, and its TCRdb copy is limited to in-frame clones, with some not included. This repertoire shows around 120,000 clones, 90% to 95% found once; its top ten account for around 1.5%. Sequencing was carried out using non-Treg CD4+ T cells sorted from blood. The receptors here all came from a human donor in good health. Each CDR3 is given with its conserved first and last residue. The order of the fields is V gene, J gene, CDR3 protein.

>TRBV11-2|TRBJ1-2
CASSPSYGQGYGYTF
>TRBV6-1|TRBJ1-5
CASSSTGAVQPQHF
>TRBV6-5|TRBJ2-7
CASISGRGGEQYF
>TRBV29-1|TRBJ1-1
CSVRDSEAFF
>TRBV6-1|TRBJ1-5
CASSLLEAGGQPQHF
>TRBV9|TRBJ1-3
CASSVEGFSGNTIYF
>TRBV7-6|TRBJ2-2
CASSPYQVTGELFF
>TRBV19|TRBJ2-5
CASSIGTNPGRRETQYF
>TRBV2|TRBJ1-5
CASGTGEFEPQHF
>TRBV18|TRBJ2-7
CASSPSRVYEQYF
>TRBV18|TRBJ1-2
CASSPPTGSNYGYTF
>TRBV7-6|TRBJ2-7
CASSTLAGAGVEQYF
>TRBV7-3|TRBJ2-1
CASSLSGVYNEQFF
>TRBV6-5|TRBJ1-2
CASRSLGGSFYGYTF
>TRBV18|TRBJ1-1
CASFSEFGNTEAFF
>TRBV2|TRBJ2-3
CASSERWRGYTDTQYF
>TRBV2|TRBJ2-3
CASSGTPSTDTQYF
>TRBV12-2|TRBJ1-2
CASRFFSGCTF
>TRBV19|TRBJ2-1
CASSIVGLGENEQFF
>TRBV18|TRBJ1-2
CASSPPASARGYYGYTF
>TRBV6-1|TRBJ2-3
CASSEYGDTQYF
>TRBV2|TRBJ2-1
CASSPEGEQFF
>TRBV7-7|TRBJ2-3
CASSTRGGDTQYF
>TRBV27|TRBJ2-7
CASSLTLASNEQYF
>TRBV27|TRBJ2-7
CASSYSGGSYEQYF
>TRBV10-3|TRBJ2-3
CAISESGSADTQYF
>TRBV5-4|TRBJ2-5
CASSLVAEETQYF
>TRBV19|TRBJ2-7
CASSIAGTGTGGGEQYF
>TRBV7-2|TRBJ2-5
CASSQYGETQYF